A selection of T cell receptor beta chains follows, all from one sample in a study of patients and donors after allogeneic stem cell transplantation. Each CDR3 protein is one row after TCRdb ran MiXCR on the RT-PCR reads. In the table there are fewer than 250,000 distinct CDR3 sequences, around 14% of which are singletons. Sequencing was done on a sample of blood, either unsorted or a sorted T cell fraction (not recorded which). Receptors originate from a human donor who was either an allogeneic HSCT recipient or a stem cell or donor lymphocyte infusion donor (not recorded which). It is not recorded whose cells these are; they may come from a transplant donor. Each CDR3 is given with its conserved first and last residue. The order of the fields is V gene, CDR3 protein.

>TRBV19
CASSPEGGSTDTQYF
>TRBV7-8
CASSLRGLAGGPTDTQYF
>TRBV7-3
CASSLTSLQETQYF
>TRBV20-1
CSAASYNSPLHF
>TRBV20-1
CSAEGTGGGEQYF
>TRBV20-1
CSAKKRNYEQYF
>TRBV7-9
CASSHIAGTGGGYTF
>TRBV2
CASSLLAVQETQYF
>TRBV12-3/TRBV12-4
CANSRGPGYVQYF
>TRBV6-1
CASSPSGGNYGYTF
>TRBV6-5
CASSSQTQLMNTEAFF
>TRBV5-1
CASSRDSSPPDTQYF
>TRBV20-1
CSAQGQGDYNEQFF
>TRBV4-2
CASSQEGSRNEQFF
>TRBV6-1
CASSAGHNYEQYF
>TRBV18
CASSAREANEKLFF
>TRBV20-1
CSARAGGGIGYTF
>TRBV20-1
CSARARQGARGTDTQYF
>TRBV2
CAAGPSGRSKNIQYF
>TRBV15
CATTSKGARDTQYF
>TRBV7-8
CASSLSGRAQRGGYTF
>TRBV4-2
CASSQGRSALRESETQYF
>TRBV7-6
CASSLNRESPLHF
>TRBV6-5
CASSFLPLETDTQYF
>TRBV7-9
CASSLRGQGSGNTIYF
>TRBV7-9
CASSFSQSILELFF
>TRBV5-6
CASSLINGELFF
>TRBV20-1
CSAPRGRRDGYTF
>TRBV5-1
CASSPRTSGIGTDTQYF
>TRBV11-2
CASSLGQGKMNTEAFF
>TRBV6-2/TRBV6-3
CASSSPRRVETQYF
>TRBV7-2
CASSLGGIGYTF
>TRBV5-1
CASSHEAGWETQYF
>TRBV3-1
CASSQDRQTGGEKLFF
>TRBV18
CASSPQALNTEAFF
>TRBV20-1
CSAKISGKPYEQYF
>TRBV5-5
CASSFQGESGETQYF
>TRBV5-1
CASSLVLVSAGANVLTF
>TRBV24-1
CATRDTGGKETQYF
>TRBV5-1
CASGRDRGYEQYF
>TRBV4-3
CASSQGQGPNEKLFF
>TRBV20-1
CSADGQGGAPYEQYF
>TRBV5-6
CASSAPLGGDHNEQFF
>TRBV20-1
CSAIRGSWGDTQYF
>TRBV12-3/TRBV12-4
CASSLNSRGNQPQHF
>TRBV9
CASSTADDYEQYF
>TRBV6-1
CASSSGEGATNEKLFF
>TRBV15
CATSRKTDTEAFF
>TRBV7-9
CASSLGQVYGYTF
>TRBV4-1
CASSQDFSGTGNGYTF
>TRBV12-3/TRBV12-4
CASRLAGSPLHF
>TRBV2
CASSEGGGVGNTEAFF
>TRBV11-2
CASSSKLIRGASDTEAFF
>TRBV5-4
CASSVSGRAAYNEQFF
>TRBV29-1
CSVLRRGQGAGYTF
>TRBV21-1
CASSPARREGQPQHF
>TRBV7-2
CASSLGWTGGAYEQYF